In this sample, the clone carrying this T cell receptor (beta chain) turned up a few times. This entry comes from a study of shared T cell receptors in the human thymus. Data came from immunoSEQ multiplex PCR; TCRdb stores just in-frame clones and leaves some out. Found here are 700,000 to 750,000 clones, over 75% of them singletons; the top ten hold roughly 0.01%. The V gene's germline CDR1 is SGHRS and CDR2 YFSETQ. The CDR3 spans 16 residues. Trimming left V 6 bases short and J 3 bases short, with 20 bases between. Another study also made use of these data, one on human thymus T cells. As reported in that work: Donation was from healthy Finnish infants who were having corrective surgery that addressed congenital heart defects. Resections from corrective heart surgery provided thymus tissue. Thymic and blood repertoires showed apparently biased V and J gene usage. Reports from related research described highly overlapping thymic repertoires among unrelated individuals.

Material: thymocytes. This receptor was obtained from a girl less than two years old with a congenital heart defect. The rearrangement links TRBV5-1 to TRBJ2-3, with a tentative D call TRBD2 (7 bases). The CDR3 nucleotides read TGCGCCAGCACCCTCCCCAAGGGGGGGTTGACAGATACGCAGTATTTT. Protein: CASTLPKGGLTDTQYF.